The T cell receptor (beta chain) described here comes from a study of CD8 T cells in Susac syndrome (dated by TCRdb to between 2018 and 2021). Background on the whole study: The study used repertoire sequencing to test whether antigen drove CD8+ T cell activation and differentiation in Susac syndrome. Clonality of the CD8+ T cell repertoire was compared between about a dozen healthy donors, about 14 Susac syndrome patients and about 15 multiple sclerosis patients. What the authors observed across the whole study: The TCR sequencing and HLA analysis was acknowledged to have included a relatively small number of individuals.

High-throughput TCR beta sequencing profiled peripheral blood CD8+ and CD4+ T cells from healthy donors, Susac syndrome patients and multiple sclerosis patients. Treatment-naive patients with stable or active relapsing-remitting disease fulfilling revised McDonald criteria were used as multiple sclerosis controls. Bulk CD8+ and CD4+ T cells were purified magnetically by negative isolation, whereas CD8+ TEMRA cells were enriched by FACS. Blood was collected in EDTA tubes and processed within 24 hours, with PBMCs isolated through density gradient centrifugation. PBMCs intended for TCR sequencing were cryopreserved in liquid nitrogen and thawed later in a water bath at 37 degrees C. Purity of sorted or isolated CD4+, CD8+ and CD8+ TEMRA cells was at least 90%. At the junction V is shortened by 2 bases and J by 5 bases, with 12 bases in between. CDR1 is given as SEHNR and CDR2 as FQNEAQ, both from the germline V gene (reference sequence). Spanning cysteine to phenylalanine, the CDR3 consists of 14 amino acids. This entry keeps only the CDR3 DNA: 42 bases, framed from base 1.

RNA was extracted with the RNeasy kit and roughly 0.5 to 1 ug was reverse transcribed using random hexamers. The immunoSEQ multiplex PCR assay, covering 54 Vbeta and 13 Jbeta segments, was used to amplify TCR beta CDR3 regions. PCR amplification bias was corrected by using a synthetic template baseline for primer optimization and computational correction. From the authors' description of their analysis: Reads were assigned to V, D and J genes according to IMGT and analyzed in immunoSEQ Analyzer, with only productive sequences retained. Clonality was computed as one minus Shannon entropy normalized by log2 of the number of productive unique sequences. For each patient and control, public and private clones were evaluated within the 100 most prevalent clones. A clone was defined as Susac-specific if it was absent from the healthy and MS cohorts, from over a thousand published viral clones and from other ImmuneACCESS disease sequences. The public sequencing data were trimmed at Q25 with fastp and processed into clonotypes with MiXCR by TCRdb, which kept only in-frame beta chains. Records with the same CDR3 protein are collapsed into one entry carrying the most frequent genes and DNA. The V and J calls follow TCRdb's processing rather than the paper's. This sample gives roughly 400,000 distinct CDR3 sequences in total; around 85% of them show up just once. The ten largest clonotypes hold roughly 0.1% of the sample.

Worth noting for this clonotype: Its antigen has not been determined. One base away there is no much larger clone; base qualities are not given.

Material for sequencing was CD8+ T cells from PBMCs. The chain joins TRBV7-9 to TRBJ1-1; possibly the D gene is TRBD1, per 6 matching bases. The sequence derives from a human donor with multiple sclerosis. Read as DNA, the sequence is TGTGCCAGCAGCTTACCCGGGACACAAACTGAAGCTTTCTTT. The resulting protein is CASSLPGTQTEAFF.